This entry lists 5 T cell receptor beta chains sequenced from one sample in a study of CD8 T cells in ankylosing spondylitis (dated by TCRdb to the late 2010s). Libraries came from 5' RACE. The sample was run on an Illumina HiSeq 2500. TCRdb reprocessing: public reads trimmed at Q25 with fastp, clones called with MiXCR, in-frame beta chains kept. Entries that share a CDR3 protein sequence are merged under the most common genes and DNA. The sample includes about 240,000 distinct CDR3 sequences, with 8% to 9.5% observed a single time. The ten largest clonotypes hold under 7.5% of the sample. The sequencing sample was made of blood, either unsorted or a sorted T cell fraction (not recorded which). The receptors were gathered from a male donor with ankylosing spondylitis or in good health (not recorded which).

This clonotype was seen many times. The chain joins TRBV9 to TRBJ2-7; D possibly matches TRBD1 or TRBD2 (5 bases each). V was trimmed by 2 bases and J by 3 bases, leaving 15 bases between them. This CDR3 is 15 amino acids long. Germline assignment: CDR1 SGDLS and CDR2 YYNGEE. The chain's CDR3 is CASSVRGSRDYEQYF. Written as DNA, the CDR3 is TGTGCCAGCAGCGTTAGGGGCTCCCGGGACTACGAGCAGTACTTC.

This clonotype was detected only a few times. The junction does not match germline at one end; this may be a read error. This chain joins TRBV20-1 and TRBJ2-5; 12 bases align to TRBD2. Germline assignment: CDR1 DFQATT and CDR2 SNEGSKA (reference sequence). The CDR3 is 17 residues long. The CDR3 DNA follows: TGCTGTGCTAGAGATCTTCGACTAGCGGGAGCGGGGGAGACCCAGTACTTC. This gives the protein CCARDLRLAGAGETQYF.

This clonotype has at least ten counts. The rearrangement joins TRBV6-5 to TRBJ1-2; D possibly corresponds to TRBD1 (6 bases). The CDR3 contains 15 residues. V was cut by 3 bases and J by 8 bases, with 19 bases left in between. CDR1 and CDR2 from the germline V gene are MNHEY and SVGAGI. For the CDR3, the DNA is TGTGCCAGCAGTTATTCGACCCCGGGGGCAGGAGGCTACACCTTC. This codes for CASSYSTPGAGGYTF.

This clonotype occurred a few times. This rearrangement joins TRBV5-5 to TRBJ2-1, with 9 positions matching TRBD2. Per germline, CDR1 SGHKS and CDR2 YYEKEE (reference sequence). With 0 bases clipped from V and 9 bases from J, the junction kept 13 bases outside the gene matches. The CDR3 loop spans 17 amino acids. The CDR3 DNA reads as TGTGCCAGCAGCTTGGCCGTGGTAGCGGGGGCCTACGGTGAGCAGTTCTTC. This encodes CASSLAVVAGAYGEQFF.

The V call is TRBV21-1, the J call TRBJ1-5. TRBV21-1 is tagged as a pseudogene. This CDR3 comprises 14 residues. CDR3 protein: CATGGGDGNQPQHF. CDR3 in DNA: TGTGCCACCGGAGGAGGGGACGGCAATCAGCCCCAGCATTTT.